The sequence of this TCR beta chain was determined in a study of response to subunit inactivated influenza vaccine. TCRdb re-called the RT-PCR reads with MiXCR, one entry per CDR3 protein. The sample has 750,000 to 850,000 distinct CDR3 sequences, under 20% seen once. The receptor's source is a man in his fifties or sixties who received an inactivated influenza vaccine. Sequencing was performed on PBMCs from blood, taken more than 4 days after vaccination.

The CDR3 sequence: CASSPNPAGVYGYTF. The DNA of the CDR3 is TGTGCCAGCAGCCCGAACCCCGCAGGGGTATATGGCTACACCTTC. The chain uses TRBV6-1 and TRBJ1-2, with TRBD1 as a possible D gene (6 bases). The germline V gene has CDR1 MNHNS and CDR2 SASEGT. Trimming took off 6 bases at V and 5 bases at J, with 19 bases between the two ends. The length of the CDR3 is 15 residues.